The clone carrying this T cell receptor beta chain was recorded a few times. Antigen specificity is unknown. Trimming cost V 3 bases and J 0 bases, with 6 bases left between them. Germline V gene data show CDR1 as LNHDA and CDR2 as SQIVND (reference sequence). This CDR3 comprises 15 residues. TCRdb itself ran the RT-PCR reads through MiXCR, one entry per CDR3 protein. Seen here are some 500,000 distinct CDR3 sequences, 15% to 20% observed once, and the top ten hold 3% to 3.5%. These data come from a study of response to subunit inactivated influenza vaccine. Study-level results: T cells newly recruited by each seasonal influenza vaccination are few, the authors suggested.

This specimen consisted of CD4+ T cells sorted from PBMCs, obtained 23 months after vaccination. V is TRBV19 and J is TRBJ2-6; no clear D gene. This TCR was recovered from a man between 50 and 70 years old who received an inactivated influenza vaccine. In DNA form, the CDR3 reads TGTGCCAGTAGTATCCACCTCTCTGGGGCCAACGTCCTGACTTTC. Translated, it gives CASSIHLSGANVLTF.